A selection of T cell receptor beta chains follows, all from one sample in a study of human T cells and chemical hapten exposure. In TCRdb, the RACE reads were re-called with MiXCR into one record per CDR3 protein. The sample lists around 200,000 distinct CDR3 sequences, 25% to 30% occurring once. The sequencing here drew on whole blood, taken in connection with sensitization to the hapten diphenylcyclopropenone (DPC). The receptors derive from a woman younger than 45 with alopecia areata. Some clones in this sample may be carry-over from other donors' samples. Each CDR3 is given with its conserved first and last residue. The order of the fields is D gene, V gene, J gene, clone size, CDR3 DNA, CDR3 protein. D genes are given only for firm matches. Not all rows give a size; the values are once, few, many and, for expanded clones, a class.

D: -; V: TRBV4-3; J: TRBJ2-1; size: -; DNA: TGCGCCAGCAGCCCGCTTGTACAAGAGGGTGAGCAGTTCTTC; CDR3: CASSPLVQEGEQFF
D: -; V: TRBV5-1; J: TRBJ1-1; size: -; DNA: TGCGCCAGCAGCTGGGGAACAGAGATCATGAACACTGAAGCTTTCTTT; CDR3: CASSWGTEIMNTEAFF
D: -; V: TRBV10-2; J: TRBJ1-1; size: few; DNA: TGCGCCAGCAGTGAGCCGGGGGGGATGACTGAAGCTTTCTTT; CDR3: CASSEPGGMTEAFF
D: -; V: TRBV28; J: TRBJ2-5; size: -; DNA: TGTGCCAGCAGTTTTCGAGGGGGACGCCAGTACTTC; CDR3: CASSFRGGRQYF
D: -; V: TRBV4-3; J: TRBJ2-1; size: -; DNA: TGCGCCAGCAGCCAAGATAGTACACAGGGTGGGGAAGGGCAGTTCTTC; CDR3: CASSQDSTQGGEGQFF
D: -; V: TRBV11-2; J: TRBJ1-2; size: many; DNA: TGTGCCAGCAGCCACTTAGGACAGTATGGCTACACCTTC; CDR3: CASSHLGQYGYTF
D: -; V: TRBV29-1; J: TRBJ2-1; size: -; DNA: TGCAGCGTTGGGACCTTCGTGGGGGGAGAGCAGTTCTTC; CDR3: CSVGTFVGGEQFF
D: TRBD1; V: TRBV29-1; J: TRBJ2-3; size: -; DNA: TGCAGCTCCGACCGGGACAGGGGGCGAGATACGCAGTATTTT; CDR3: CSSDRDRGRDTQYF
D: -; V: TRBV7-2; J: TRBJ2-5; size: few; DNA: TGTGCCAGCTGCCGCGGGGGCGCAGAGACCCAGTACTTC; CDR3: CASCRGGAETQYF
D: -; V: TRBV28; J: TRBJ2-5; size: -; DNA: TGTGCCAGCAGTGCCCCGGCGTCCTGGTACTTC; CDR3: CASSAPASWYF
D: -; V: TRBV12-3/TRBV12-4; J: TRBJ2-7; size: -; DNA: TGTGCCAGCAGTCTGGGACACCGCTACGAGCAGTACTTC; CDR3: CASSLGHRYEQYF
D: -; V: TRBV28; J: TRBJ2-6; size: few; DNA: TGTGCCAGCGACAACGGAGGCTCTGGGGCCAACGTCCTGACTTTC; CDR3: CASDNGGSGANVLTF
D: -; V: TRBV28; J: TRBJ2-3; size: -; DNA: TGTGCCAGCATCGAGAATGGGCACACAGATACGCAGTATTTT; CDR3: CASIENGHTDTQYF
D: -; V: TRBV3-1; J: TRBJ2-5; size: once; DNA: TGTGCCAGCAGCCACAGGAGCGGCAGGCAAGAGACCCAGTACTTC; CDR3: CASSHRSGRQETQYF
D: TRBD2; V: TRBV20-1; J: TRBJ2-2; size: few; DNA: TGCAGTGCTAGAGGTGCCCTAAGCGGGGGGTCGACCGGGGAGCTGTTTTTT; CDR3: CSARGALSGGSTGELFF
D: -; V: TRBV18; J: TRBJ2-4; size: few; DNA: TGTGCCAGCTCACCAAACGGCGATGGGATGGGTCTAATTCAGTACTTC; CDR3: CASSPNGDGMGLIQYF
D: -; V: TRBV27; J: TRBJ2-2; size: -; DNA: TGTGCCAGCAGCCGAAACCCCGTTCGCCTCACCGGGGAGCTGTTTTTT; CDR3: CASSRNPVRLTGELFF
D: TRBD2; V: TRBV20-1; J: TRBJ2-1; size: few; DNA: TGCAGCCTAGCGGGAGGGCCCTCAAATGAGCAGTTCTTC; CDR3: CSLAGGPSNEQFF
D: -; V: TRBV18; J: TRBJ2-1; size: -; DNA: TGTGCCAGCTCACCGGACCAGTCAGAGGAGCAGTTCTTC; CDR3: CASSPDQSEEQFF
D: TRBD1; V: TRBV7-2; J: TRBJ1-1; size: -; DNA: TGTGCCAGCAGCCCCCCGGGACAGGGGAGAAACACTGAAGCTTTCTTT; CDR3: CASSPPGQGRNTEAFF
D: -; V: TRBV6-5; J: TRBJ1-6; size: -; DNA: TGTGCCAGCAGTTACTCAGGGGATCGTTCACCCCTCCACTTT; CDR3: CASSYSGDRSPLHF
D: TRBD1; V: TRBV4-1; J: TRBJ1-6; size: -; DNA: TGCGCCAGCAGATCCGACAGGGACCCTTCACCCCTCCACTTT; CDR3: CASRSDRDPSPLHF
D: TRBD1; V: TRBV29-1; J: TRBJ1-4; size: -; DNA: TGCAGCGTCGCTAAAGACAGGGGGGACGAAAAACTGTTTTTT; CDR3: CSVAKDRGDEKLFF
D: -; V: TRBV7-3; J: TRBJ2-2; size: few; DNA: TGTGCCAGCAGCTATAGCTCCCGATACACCGGGGAGCTGTTTTTT; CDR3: CASSYSSRYTGELFF
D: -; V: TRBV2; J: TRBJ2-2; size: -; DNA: TGTGCCAGCACCCGAGTAGGGGGGCACACCGGGGAGCTGTTTTTT; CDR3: CASTRVGGHTGELFF
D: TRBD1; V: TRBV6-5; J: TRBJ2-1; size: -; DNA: TGTGCCAGCAGCCCGGACAGGGCAAGGGATGAGCAGTTCTTC; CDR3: CASSPDRARDEQFF
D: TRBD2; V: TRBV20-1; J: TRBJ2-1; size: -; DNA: TGCAGTGCCAATCCCTATGCGGGGGGCGCTAGCTCCTACAATGAGCAGTTCTTC; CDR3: CSANPYAGGASSYNEQFF
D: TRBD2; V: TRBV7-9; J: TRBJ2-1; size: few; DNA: TGTGCCAGCAGCCGGCACGGGACTAGCGGGGTTCACAATGAGCAGTTCTTC; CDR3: CASSRHGTSGVHNEQFF
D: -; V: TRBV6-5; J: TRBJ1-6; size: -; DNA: TGTGCCAGCAGTTACGAAGCGAATTCACCCCTCCACTTT; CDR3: CASSYEANSPLHF
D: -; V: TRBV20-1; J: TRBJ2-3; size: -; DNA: TGCAGTGCTAGTAAGGCGATATCTAGCACAGATACGCAGTATTTT; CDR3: CSASKAISSTDTQYF
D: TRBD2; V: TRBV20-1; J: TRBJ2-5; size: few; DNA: TGCAGTGCAAATTCTTTCGGGGGGGCGGAGACCCAGTACTTC; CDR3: CSANSFGGAETQYF
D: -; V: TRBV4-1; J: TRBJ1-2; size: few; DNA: TGCGCCAGCAGCCAAGACTGGACAAACTATGGCTACACCTTC; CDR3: CASSQDWTNYGYTF
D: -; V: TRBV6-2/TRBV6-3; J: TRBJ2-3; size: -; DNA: TGTGCCAGCAGTTACTCCACCAGACAGAGAGGCACAGATACGCAGTATTTT; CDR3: CASSYSTRQRGTDTQYF
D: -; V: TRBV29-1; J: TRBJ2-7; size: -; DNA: TGCAGCGTTGCCCAGACAGGTTACTCCTACGAGCAGTACTTC; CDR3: CSVAQTGYSYEQYF
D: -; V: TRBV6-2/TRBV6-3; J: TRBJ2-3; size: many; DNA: TGTGCCAGCAGTTCGTCACAATACAGCACAGATACGCAGTATTTT; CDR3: CASSSSQYSTDTQYF
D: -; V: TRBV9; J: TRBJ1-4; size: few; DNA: TGTGCCAGCAGCGTCGGGGCTACCCGACTTAATGAAAAACTGTTTTTT; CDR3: CASSVGATRLNEKLFF
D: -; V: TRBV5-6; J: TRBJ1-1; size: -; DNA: TGTGCCAGCAGCTTGGACAGACGCATGAACACTGAAGCTTTCTTT; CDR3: CASSLDRRMNTEAFF
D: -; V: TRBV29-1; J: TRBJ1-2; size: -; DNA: TGCAGCGTTGAGAGGGGAGCTAACTATGGCTACACCTTC; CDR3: CSVERGANYGYTF
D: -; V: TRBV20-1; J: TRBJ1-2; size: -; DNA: TGCAGTGCCATCGAAGCTAACTATGGCTACACCTTC; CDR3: CSAIEANYGYTF
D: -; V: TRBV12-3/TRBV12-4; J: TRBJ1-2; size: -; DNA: TGTGCCAGCAGTTTAGTCCCGGGAATGTATGGCTACACCTTC; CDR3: CASSLVPGMYGYTF
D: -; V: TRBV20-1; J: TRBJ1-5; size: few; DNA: TGCAGTGCTAGAGATGGGGGGGCCACCTGGGGTCAGCCCCAGCATTTT; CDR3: CSARDGGATWGQPQHF
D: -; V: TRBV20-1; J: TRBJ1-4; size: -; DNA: TGCAGTGCTGGGGGACCGACCCATGAAAAACTGTTTTTT; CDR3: CSAGGPTHEKLFF
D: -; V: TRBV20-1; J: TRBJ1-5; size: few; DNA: TGCAGTGGGGCGCCAGGGAGCAATCAGCCCCAGCATTTT; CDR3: CSGAPGSNQPQHF
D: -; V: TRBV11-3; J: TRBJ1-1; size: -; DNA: TGTGCCAGCAGCCCAGTGGGAGGCAGGTCAAGCACTGAAGCTTTCTTT; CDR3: CASSPVGGRSSTEAFF
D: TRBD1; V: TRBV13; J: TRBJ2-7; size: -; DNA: TGTGCCAGCAGCTTGATGGGACAGGGGGTTTCCTACGAGCAGTACTTC; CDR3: CASSLMGQGVSYEQYF
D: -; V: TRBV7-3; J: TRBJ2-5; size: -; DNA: TGTGCCAGCAGCTTAACGGGCAGGGTGCGGTACCAAGAGACCCAGTACTTC; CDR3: CASSLTGRVRYQETQYF
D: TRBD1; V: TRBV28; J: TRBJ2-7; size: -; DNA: TGTGCCAGCAGGAGGGACAGGGTCGTACACGAGCAGTACTTC; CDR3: CASRRDRVVHEQYF
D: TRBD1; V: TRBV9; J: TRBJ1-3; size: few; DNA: TGTGCCAGCAGCGTTGGGGCAGGGGGAAACTCTGGAAACACCATATATTTT; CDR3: CASSVGAGGNSGNTIYF
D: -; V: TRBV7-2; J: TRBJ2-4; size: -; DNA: TGTGCCAGCAGCGCCAGGGAGCTAGCCAAAAACATTCAGTACTTC; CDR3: CASSARELAKNIQYF
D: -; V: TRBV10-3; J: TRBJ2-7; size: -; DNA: TGTGCCATCAGCCCAGTCGCAGGAACCTACGAGCAGTACTTC; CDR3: CAISPVAGTYEQYF
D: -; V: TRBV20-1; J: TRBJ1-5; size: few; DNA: TGCAGTGCTAGAGATCCCGGTAGCAATCAGCCCCAGCATTTT; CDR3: CSARDPGSNQPQHF
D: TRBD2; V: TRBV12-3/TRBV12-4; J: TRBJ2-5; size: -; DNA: TGTGCCAGCGGGCTACGCGGGGGGCGAAGGCAAGAGACCCAGTACTTC; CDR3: CASGLRGGRRQETQYF
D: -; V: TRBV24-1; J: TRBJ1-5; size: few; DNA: TGTGCCACCAGTGTTGGGGTGGGCAATCAGCCCCAGCATTTT; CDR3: CATSVGVGNQPQHF
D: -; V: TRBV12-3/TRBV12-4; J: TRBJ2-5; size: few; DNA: TGTGCCAGCAGTTTTCGGGGAAAAGAGACCCAGTACTTC; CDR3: CASSFRGKETQYF
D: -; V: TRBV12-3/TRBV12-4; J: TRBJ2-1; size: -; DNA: TGTGCCAGCAGTCCCCGACCGAGGGATGAGCAGTTCTTC; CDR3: CASSPRPRDEQFF
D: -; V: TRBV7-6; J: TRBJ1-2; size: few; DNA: TGTGCCAGCAGCCTAAGAACGGATAGCTATGGCTACACCTTC; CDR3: CASSLRTDSYGYTF
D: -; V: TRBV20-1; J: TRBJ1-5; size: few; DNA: TGCAGTGCCAACCCAGGGGCAACGGATCATAGCAATCAGCCCCAGCATTTT; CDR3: CSANPGATDHSNQPQHF
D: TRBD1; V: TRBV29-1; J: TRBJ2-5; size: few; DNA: TGCAGCGTTGAAGACAGGGGGCCCCGAGAGACCCAGTACTTC; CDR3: CSVEDRGPRETQYF
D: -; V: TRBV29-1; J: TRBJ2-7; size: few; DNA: TGCAGCGTTGGGGAGGAAGGACTCCTGTACGAGCAGTACTTC; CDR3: CSVGEEGLLYEQYF